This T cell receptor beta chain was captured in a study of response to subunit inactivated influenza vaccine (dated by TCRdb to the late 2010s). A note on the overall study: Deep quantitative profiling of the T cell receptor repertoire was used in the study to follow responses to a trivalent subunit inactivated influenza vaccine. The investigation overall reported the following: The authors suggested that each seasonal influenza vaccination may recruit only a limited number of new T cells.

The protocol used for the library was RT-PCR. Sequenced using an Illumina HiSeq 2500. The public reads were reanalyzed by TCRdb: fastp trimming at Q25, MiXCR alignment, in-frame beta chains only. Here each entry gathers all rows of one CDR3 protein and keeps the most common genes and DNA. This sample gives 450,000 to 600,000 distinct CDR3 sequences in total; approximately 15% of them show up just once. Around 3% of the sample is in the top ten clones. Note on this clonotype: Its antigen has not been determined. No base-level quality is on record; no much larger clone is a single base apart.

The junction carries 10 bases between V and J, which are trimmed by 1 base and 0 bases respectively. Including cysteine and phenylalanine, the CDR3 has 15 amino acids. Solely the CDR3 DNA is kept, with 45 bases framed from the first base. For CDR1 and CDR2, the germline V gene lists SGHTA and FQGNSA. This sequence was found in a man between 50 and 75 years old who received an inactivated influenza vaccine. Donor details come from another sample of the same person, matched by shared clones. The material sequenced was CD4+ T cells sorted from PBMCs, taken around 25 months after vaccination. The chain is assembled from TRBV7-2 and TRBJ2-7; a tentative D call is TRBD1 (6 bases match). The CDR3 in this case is CASSLGQGISYEQYF. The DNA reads TGTGCCAGCAGCTTAGGCCAGGGGATCTCCTACGAGCAGTACTTC. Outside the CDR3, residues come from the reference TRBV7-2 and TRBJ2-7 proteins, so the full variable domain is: GAGVSQSPSNKVTEKGKDVELRCDPISGHTALYWYRQSLGQGLEFLIYFQGNSAPDKSGLPSDRFSAERTGGSVSTLTIQRTQQEDSAVYLCASSLGQGISYEQYFGPGTRLTVT.